Each of the 24 T cell receptor beta chains below was sequenced from the same sample in a study of CD8 T cells in ankylosing spondylitis. From the 5' RACE reads, TCRdb called clonotypes with MiXCR, one entry per CDR3 protein. The repertoire has about 100,000 distinct CDR3 sequences, roughly 8.3% of them found once; the top ten carry 9.9%. Sequenced material: blood, either unsorted or a sorted T cell fraction (not recorded which). The receptors here all came from a male donor with ankylosing spondylitis or in good health (not recorded which).

This clonotype was seen at least ten times. This CDR3 reads CATSRYQGTDTQYF. The DNA for the CDR3 is TGTGCCACCAGCAGGTACCAGGGAACAGATACGCAGTATTTT. This chain joins TRBV15 and TRBJ2-3; the D gene is possibly TRBD1 (5 bases). Trimming pared 3 bases from V and 3 bases from J, leaving 10 bases between. The CDR3 runs to 14 residues. CDR1 and CDR2 from the germline V gene are LNHNV and YYDKDF (reference sequence). Together with reference TRBV15 and TRBJ2-3, the CDR3 gives the full variable domain: DAMVIQNPRYQVTQFGKPVTLSCSQTLNHNVMYWYQQKSSQAPKLLFHYYDKDFNNEADTPDNFQSRRPNTSFCFLDIRSPGLGDTAMYLCATSRYQGTDTQYFGPGTRLTVL.

This clonotype was counted many times. The gene calls are TRBV7-2 and TRBJ1-2; D ambiguous. The length of the CDR3 is 14 residues. The germline V and J ends were trimmed by 1 base and 4 bases, with 10 bases remaining between them. Per the germline V gene, CDR1 is SGHTA and CDR2 is FQGNSA. CDR3 in DNA: TGTGCCAGCAGCTTAGAGGCAGGACCCTATGGCTACACCTTC. Translated: CASSLEAGPYGYTF.

The rearrangement links TRBV11-2 to TRBJ2-1; 10 bases map to TRBD2. CDR3 length: 14 amino acids. V shed 3 bases, J shed 8 bases, and the junction held 4 bases outside the gene matches. Germline V gene sequence: CDR1 SGHAT, CDR2 FQNNGV. The CDR3 sequence: CASSFGTSVDEQFF. The CDR3 DNA reads as TGTGCCAGCAGCTTCGGGACTAGCGTCGATGAGCAGTTCTTC.

This clonotype was seen many times. V gene TRBV5-6 combines with J gene TRBJ1-5, with no clear D. Per the germline V gene, CDR1 is SGHDT and CDR2 is YYEEEE. V shed 0 bases and J shed 10 bases, with 11 bases lying between them. The CDR3 consists of 13 residues. CDR3 sequence reads: CASSLGIREPQHF. The DNA of the CDR3 is TGTGCCAGCAGCTTGGGCATACGGGAACCCCAGCATTTT. The variable domain in full, with the rest retrieved from reference TRBV5-6 and TRBJ1-5, is DAGVTQSPTHLIKTRGQQVTLRCSPKSGHDTVSWYQQALGQGPQFIFQYYEEEERQRGNFPDRFSGHQFPNYSSELNVNALLLGDSALYLCASSLGIREPQHFGDGTRLSIL.

This clonotype was found many times. The CDR3 region has the DNA TGTGCCAGCAGACCCGGGATGGGGACTGAAGCTTTCTTT. Amino acids: CASRPGMGTEAFF. The rearrangement links TRBV12-3 or TRBV12-4 to TRBJ1-1, with D uncertain. The CDR3 has 13 amino acids. Deletions cut 6 bases from V and 5 bases from J, with 13 bases between.

This clonotype was seen ten or more times. The rearrangement uses TRBV6-5 and TRBJ2-7; D is unclear. V was clipped by 0 bases and J by 5 bases, with 11 bases between them. The CDR3 extends over 14 amino acids. Germline V gene sequence: CDR1 MNHEY, CDR2 SVGAGI. DNA for the CDR3: TGTGCCAGCAGTTACTCCCGATGGCCTAACGAGCAGTACTTC. This codes for CASSYSRWPNEQYF.

This clonotype has ten or more counts. The V and J genes are TRBV3-1 and TRBJ2-3; D may be TRBD2 (7 bases). CDR3 length equals 14 residues. The germline gives CDR1 LGHDT, CDR2 YNNKEL (reference sequence). Trimming took 3 bases from V and 5 from J, leaving 12 bases between them. The DNA of the CDR3 is TGTGCCAGCAGCCACGGGGGGCGGAGAGATACGCAGTATTTT. This gives the protein CASSHGGRRDTQYF.

This clonotype occurred many times. The CDR3 DNA reads TGTGCCAGCAGCTTATCCGGGATGAACACTGAAGCTTTCTTT. It specifies CASSLSGMNTEAFF. The genes are TRBV7-3 and TRBJ1-1; D uncertain. This CDR3 is 14 amino acids long. The germline V gene has CDR1 SGHTA and CDR2 FQGTGA. The ends were cut back, 2 bases at V and 0 bases at J, with 7 bases in the middle. The variable domain in full, with the rest retrieved from reference TRBV7-3 and TRBJ1-1, is GAGVSQTPSNKVTEKGKYVELRCDPISGHTALYWYRQSLGQGPEFLIYFQGTGAADDSGLPNDRFFAVRPEGSVSTLKIQRTERGDSAVYLCASSLSGMNTEAFFGQGTRLTVV.

The table lists this clonotype with a few counts. The chain is built from TRBV5-1 and TRBJ2-6; no definite D call. Trimming removed 0 bases at V and 2 bases at J, with 3 bases between. Germline-derived CDR1 and CDR2 are SGHRS and YFSETQ. This CDR3 region has 14 residues. The DNA of the CDR3 is TGCGCCAGCAGCTTGGGAGCTGGGGCCAACGTCCTGACTTTC. Its translation is CASSLGAGANVLTF.

In regard to this clonotype: This may stem from a read error, because a much larger clone lies one nucleotide away. The CDR3 DNA reads TGCGCCAGCAGCTTGGCCGGAACAGGGGAGACCCCCGGGTTAGACGGGCAGTACTTC. Its translation is CASSLAGTGETPGLDGQYF. The chain employs TRBV5-1 and TRBJ2-7; 7 nucleotides align to TRBD1. The V gene's germline CDR1 is SGHRS and CDR2 YFSETQ. After removal of 0 bases from V and 9 bases from J, the junction contained 24 bases not matched to a gene. The CDR3 loop spans 19 amino acids.

The sample holds many counts of this clonotype. This chain joins TRBV24-1 and TRBJ2-1; perhaps TRBD1 as D (6 bases). Trimming stripped 1 base from V and 12 bases from J, with 21 bases between. Germline values: CDR1 KGHDR, CDR2 SFDVKD. The CDR3 has 16 amino acids. In nucleotides, the CDR3 is TGTGCCACCAGTGATTTCCTAACGACAGGAGCTCGGAGGCAGTTCTTC. Translated, it gives CATSDFLTTGARRQFF.

Comment on this clonotype: This sequence may be a read error, since a much larger clone differs from it by one base. The J gene is TRBJ2-3, the V gene TRBV20-1, with D possibly TRBD2 on 6 matching bases. The ends were cut back, 3 bases at V and 0 bases at J, with 10 bases in the middle. CDR3 length equals 14 residues. CDR1 is DFQATT, CDR2 SNEGSKA, per germline (reference sequence). The CDR3 DNA sequence: TGCAGTGCTAGTCGGGGGTCTAGCACAGATACGCAGTATTTT. Protein: CSASRGSSTDTQYF.

This clonotype was counted at least ten times. This chain joins TRBV5-5 and TRBJ2-7, with 11 bases identical to TRBD2. The ends lost 3 bases at V and 2 bases at J; junction bases unmatched: 1. The germline gives CDR1 SGHKS, CDR2 YYEKEE (reference sequence). The CDR3 covers 14 residues. CDR3 amino acids: CASSSTSGAYEQYF. CDR3 nucleotide sequence: TGTGCCAGCAGCTCGACTAGCGGGGCCTACGAGCAGTACTTC.

This clonotype occurred many times. This sequence joins TRBV29-1 and TRBJ2-2, with 7 bases aligning to TRBD1. V lost 5 bases to trimming and J lost 6 bases; unmatched junction nucleotides: 9. CDR1 and CDR2 from the germline V gene are SQVTM and ANQGSEA. This CDR3 has 14 amino acids. The DNA for the CDR3 is TGCAGCGTTTCGTCATACAGGGGCGCCGGGGAGCTGTTTTTT. Protein sequence: CSVSSYRGAGELFF.

This clonotype has a count of ten or more. This chain joins TRBV4-1 and TRBJ2-1, with TRBD1 matching over 7 bases. CDR1 is MGHRA and CDR2 is YSYEKL in the germline V gene. The V and J ends lost 1 base and 2 bases, in that order; junction bases with no gene match: 8. This CDR3 contains 17 residues. This chain's CDR3 is CASSQANRGPTYNEQFF. DNA for the CDR3: TGCGCCAGCAGCCAAGCTAACAGGGGCCCGACCTACAATGAGCAGTTCTTC.

This clonotype has more than one count but fewer than ten. The J gene is TRBJ1-4, the V gene TRBV6-2 or TRBV6-3; the D is unclear. Looked up from germline, CDR1 is MNHEY and CDR2 is SVGEGT. V lost 0 bases and J 6 bases, leaving 11 bases between the germline ends. The CDR3 totals 15 residues. Written as DNA, the CDR3 is TGTGCCAGCAGTTACTCGAACTGGCGGGATGAAAAACTGTTTTTT. Translation gives CASSYSNWRDEKLFF.

The table lists this clonotype with many counts. The rearrangement uses TRBV29-1 and TRBJ2-3; D may be TRBD1 or TRBD2 (5 bases each). This CDR3 has 14 residues. Germline V gene data show CDR1 as SQVTM and CDR2 as ANQGSEA. V was trimmed by 4 bases and J by 5 bases, leaving 16 bases between them. The CDR3 bases are TGCAGCGTTGTGGCGGGCGAGGGGAGAGATACGCAGTATTTT. Translated, it gives CSVVAGEGRDTQYF.

This clonotype was detected only once. This chain links TRBV7-2 with TRBJ2-5, with TRBD1 as a possible D gene (7 bases). Germline V lookup: CDR1 SGHTA, CDR2 FQGNSA. Trimming shortened V by 11 bases and J by 1 base, and 32 bases separated the two germline ends. This CDR3 region has 19 residues. The CDR3 sequence is CAFCLALIVHRGLQETQYF. The CDR3 nucleotides read TGTGCCTTCTGTTTAGCGCTAATAGTCCACAGGGGACTCCAAGAGACCCAGTACTTC.

The chain combines TRBV10-2 with TRBJ2-1, with 15 bases identical to TRBD2. Germline CDR1 reads WSHSY; CDR2 reads SAAADI. CDR3 length: 13 residues. V trimming: 9 bases; J trimming: 9 bases; junction bases outside the gene matches: 3. The CDR3 region has the DNA TGCGCCAGTCGGACTAGCGGGAGGGGTGAGCAGTTCTTC. Translated, it gives CASRTSGRGEQFF.

Ten or more counts support this clonotype. The V gene is TRBV5-6, the J gene TRBJ2-1; D uncertain. Germline-derived CDR1 and CDR2 are SGHDT and YYEEEE. The CDR3 consists of 14 residues. V lost 4 bases to trimming and J lost 9 bases, with 17 bases between them. CDR3 in amino acids: CASSPPPSSREQFF. In DNA, the CDR3 is TGTGCCAGCAGCCCCCCTCCTAGTTCTCGTGAGCAGTTCTTC.

Notes on this clonotype: At one boundary the junction diverges from the germline segment, which might be a read error. The chain recombines TRBV7-7 with TRBJ1-4; D not resolved. CDR3 size: 15 residues. Germline lookup yields CDR1 SSHAT and CDR2 FNYEAQ (reference sequence). The CDR3 loop reads CASSLSVAPGEKLFF. DNA of the CDR3: TGTGCTAGCAGCTTAAGTGTGGCTCCTGGAGAAAAACTGTTTTTT.

This clonotype has at least ten counts. In DNA, the CDR3 is TGCGCCAGCAGTGACTTCAGGGACACTGAAGCTTTCTTT. This sequence encodes CASSDFRDTEAFF. The rearrangement uses TRBV10-1 and TRBJ1-1; a weak D match, TRBD1 (5 bases). The CDR3 sequence is 13 residues long. CDR1 is WNHNN, CDR2 SYGVQD, per germline (reference sequence). The germline V and J ends were trimmed by 3 bases and 3 bases, with 8 bases remaining between them.

This clonotype has ten or more counts. The J gene is TRBJ2-3, the V gene TRBV20-1; TRBD2 might be the D (5 bases). The CDR3 runs 13 residues. Per the germline V gene, CDR1 is DFQATT and CDR2 is SNEGSKA (reference sequence). The V gene lost 6 bases and the J gene lost 6 bases, with 16 bases spanning the gap. CDR3 nucleotides: TGCAGTGCCCTGTCCCCGGGCGGGGATACGCAGTATTTT. This sequence encodes CSALSPGGDTQYF.

Many counts were recorded for this clonotype. The chain recombines TRBV4-3 with TRBJ1-1, with no clear D. CDR1 is LGHNA and CDR2 is YSLEER in the germline V gene. The CDR3 covers 15 residues. The V gene lost 0 bases and the J gene lost 4 bases, with 12 bases spanning the gap. CDR3 amino acids: CASSQDRGVGTEAFF. CDR3 nucleotides: TGCGCCAGCAGCCAAGATCGGGGTGTGGGCACTGAAGCTTTCTTT.